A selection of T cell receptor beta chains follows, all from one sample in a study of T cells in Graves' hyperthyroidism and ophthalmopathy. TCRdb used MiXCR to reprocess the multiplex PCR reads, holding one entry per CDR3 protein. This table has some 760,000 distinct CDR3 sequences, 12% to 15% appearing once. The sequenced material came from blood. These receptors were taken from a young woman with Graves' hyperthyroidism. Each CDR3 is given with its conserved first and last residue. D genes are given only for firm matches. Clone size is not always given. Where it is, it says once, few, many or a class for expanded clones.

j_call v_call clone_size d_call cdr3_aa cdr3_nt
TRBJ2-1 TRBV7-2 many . CASSLARDNEQFF TGTGCCAGCAGCTTAGCCAGAGACAATGAGCAGTTCTTC
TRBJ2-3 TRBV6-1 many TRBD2 CASRRLGGRGTDTQYF TGTGCCAGCAGGAGGCTGGGGGGGAGAGGAACAGATACGCAGTATTTT
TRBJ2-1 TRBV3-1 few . CASSQGRINEQFF TGTGCCAGCAGCCAGGGACGGATCAATGAGCAGTTCTTC
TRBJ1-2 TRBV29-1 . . CSVKGVREGFNYGYTF TGCAGCGTTAAAGGGGTGCGAGAGGGGTTCAACTATGGCTACACCTTC
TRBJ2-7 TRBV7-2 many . CASSRGSSSYEQYF TGTGCCAGCAGCCGGGGATCTTCCTCCTACGAGCAGTACTTC
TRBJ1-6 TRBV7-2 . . CASSLRGPHNSPLHF TGTGCCAGCAGCTTAAGGGGACCCCATAATTCACCCCTCCACTTT
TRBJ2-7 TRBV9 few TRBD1 CASSVVAGQEHEQYF TGTGCCAGCAGCGTAGTGGCGGGACAGGAACACGAGCAGTACTTC
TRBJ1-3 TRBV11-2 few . CASSDYVGNTIYF TGTGCCAGCAGCGATTACGTTGGAAACACCATATATTTT
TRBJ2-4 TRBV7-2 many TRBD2 CASSPRTSGRAIQYF TGTGCCAGCAGCCCCCGGACTAGCGGGAGGGCCATTCAGTACTTC
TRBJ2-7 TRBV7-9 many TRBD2 CASSWVAGRSYEQYF TGTGCCAGCAGCTGGGTAGCGGGGCGCTCCTACGAGCAGTACTTC
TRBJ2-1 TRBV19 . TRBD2 CASHTSGSSYNEQFF TGTGCCAGTCACACTAGCGGGAGCTCCTACAATGAGCAGTTCTTC
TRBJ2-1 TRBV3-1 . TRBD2 CASSQDRASGRARNEQFF TGTGCCAGCAGCCAAGATAGGGCTAGCGGGAGGGCCAGGAATGAGCAGTTCTTC
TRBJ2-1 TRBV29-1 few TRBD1 CSVGGQANEQFF TGCAGCGTTGGCGGACAGGCGAATGAGCAGTTCTTC
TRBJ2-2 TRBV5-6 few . CASSSLGRNTGELFF TGTGCCAGCAGCTCGTTGGGACGGAACACCGGGGAGCTGTTTTTT
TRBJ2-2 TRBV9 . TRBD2 CASSVVEGLAVNTGELFF TGTGCCAGCAGCGTAGTGGAGGGACTAGCGGTTAACACCGGGGAGCTGTTTTTT
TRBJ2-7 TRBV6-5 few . CASRLDGHYEQYF TGTGCCAGCAGGTTAGACGGCCACTACGAGCAGTACTTC
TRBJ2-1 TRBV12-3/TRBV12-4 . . CASNLPSGTYNEQFF TGTGCCAGCAACTTACCTTCCGGGACCTACAATGAGCAGTTCTTC
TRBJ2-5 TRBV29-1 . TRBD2 CSVARGAGGQETQYF TGCAGCGTTGCCCGAGGAGCGGGAGGACAAGAGACCCAGTACTTC
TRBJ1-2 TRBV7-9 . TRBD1 CASSLKAVDRGLPYGYTF TGTGCCAGCAGCTTAAAGGCGGTCGACAGGGGTCTTCCCTATGGCTACACCTTC
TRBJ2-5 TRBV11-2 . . CASSVVDQETQYF TGTGCCAGCAGCGTAGTCGACCAAGAGACCCAGTACTTC
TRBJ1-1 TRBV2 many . CASSEGYRFTEAFF TGTGCCAGCAGTGAAGGTTACAGATTTACTGAAGCTTTCTTT
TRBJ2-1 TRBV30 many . CAWREGWSSYNEQFF TGTGCCTGGAGGGAGGGCTGGAGCTCCTACAATGAGCAGTTCTTC
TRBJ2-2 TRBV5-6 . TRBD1 CASSLGTGRRGTGELFF TGTGCCAGCAGCTTAGGGACAGGCAGGCGAGGCACCGGGGAGCTGTTTTTT
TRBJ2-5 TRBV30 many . CAWGGFKETQYF TGTGCCTGGGGGGGGTTTAAAGAGACCCAGTACTTC
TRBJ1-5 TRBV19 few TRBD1 CASSINRGPRLKGNQPQHF TGTGCCAGTAGTATAAACAGGGGGCCAAGACTAAAAGGAAATCAGCCCCAGCATTTT
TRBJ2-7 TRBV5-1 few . CASSFSTGTRSYEQYF TGCGCCAGCAGCTTTTCCACCGGCACTAGATCCTACGAGCAGTACTTC
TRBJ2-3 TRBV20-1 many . CSAISLAKRGTDTQYF TGCAGTGCTATATCCCTCGCTAAGCGGGGCACAGATACGCAGTATTTT
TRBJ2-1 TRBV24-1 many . CATSDPSPGLSARNEQFF TGTGCCACCAGTGATCCGTCCCCCGGATTAAGCGCGAGGAATGAGCAGTTCTTC
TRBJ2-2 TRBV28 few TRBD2 CASRPWTSSLNTGELFF TGTGCCAGCAGACCTTGGACTAGCAGCTTGAACACCGGGGAGCTGTTTTTT
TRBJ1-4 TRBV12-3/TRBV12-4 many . CASSLKGGNEKLFF TGTGCCAGCAGTTTAAAGGGGGGTAATGAAAAACTGTTTTTT
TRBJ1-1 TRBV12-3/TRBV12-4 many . CASSRSVVNTEAFF TGTGCCAGCAGCCGTTCGGTCGTAAACACTGAAGCTTTCTTT
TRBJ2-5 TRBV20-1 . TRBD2 CSARALRTSQETQYF TGCAGTGCTAGAGCCCTCCGGACTAGTCAAGAGACCCAGTACTTC
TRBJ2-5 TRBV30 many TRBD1 CAWSKGARRQETQYF TGTGCCTGGAGTAAGGGGGCGCGAAGGCAAGAGACCCAGTACTTC
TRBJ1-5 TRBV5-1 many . CASSLSGANQPQHF TGCGCCAGCAGCTTGTCAGGGGCTAATCAGCCCCAGCATTTT
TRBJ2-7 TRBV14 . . CASSHGTHGAYEQYF TGTGCCAGCAGCCATGGGACTCATGGAGCCTACGAGCAGTACTTC
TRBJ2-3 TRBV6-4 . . CASSEGWNTDTQYF TGTGCCAGCAGTGAAGGGTGGAACACAGATACGCAGTATTTT
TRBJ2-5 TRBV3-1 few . CASSSSGHSGETQYF TGTGCCAGCAGCTCCTCGGGCCACAGTGGAGAGACCCAGTACTTC
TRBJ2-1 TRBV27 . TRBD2 CARGTSGKRCEQFF TGTGCCAGGGGGACTAGCGGGAAGCGGTGTGAGCAGTTCTTC
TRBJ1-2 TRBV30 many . CAWSEMPLYGYTF TGTGCCTGGAGTGAGATGCCTCTCTATGGCTACACCTTC
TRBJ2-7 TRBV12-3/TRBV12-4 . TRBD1 CASSLALGTGGQAYEQYF TGTGCCAGCAGTTTAGCGCTAGGGACAGGGGGCCAAGCCTACGAGCAGTACTTC
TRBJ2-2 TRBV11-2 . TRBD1 CASSFYRGTGELFF TGTGCCAGCAGCTTTTACAGGGGCACCGGGGAGCTGTTTTTT
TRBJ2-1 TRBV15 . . CATSSGQYNEQFF TGTGCCACCAGCAGTGGACAGTACAATGAGCAGTTCTTC
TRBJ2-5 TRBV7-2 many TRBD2 CASSIRTSVGETQYF TGTGCCAGCAGCATAAGGACTAGCGTAGGGGAGACCCAGTACTTC
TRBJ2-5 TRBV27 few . CASSWGRAETQYF TGTGCCAGCAGTTGGGGCAGGGCTGAGACCCAGTACTTC
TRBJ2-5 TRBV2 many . CASSQEQGRQETQYF TGTGCCAGCTCACAGGAACAGGGCCGCCAAGAGACCCAGTACTTC
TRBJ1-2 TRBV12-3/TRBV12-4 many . CASSSTDSPYGYTF TGTGCCAGCAGTTCTACCGACAGCCCTTACGGCTACACCTTC
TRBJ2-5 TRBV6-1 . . CASTPGGTETQYF TGTGCCAGCACCCCCGGGGGTACGGAGACCCAGTACTTC
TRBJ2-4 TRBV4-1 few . CASSLGLLAKNIQYF TGCGCCAGCAGCCTCGGACTACTAGCCAAAAACATTCAGTACTTC
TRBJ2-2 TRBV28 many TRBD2 CASSFYGSGRKDGELFF TGTGCCAGCAGTTTTTATGGTAGCGGGAGGAAAGACGGGGAGCTGTTTTTT
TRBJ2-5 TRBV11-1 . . CASSFDGPQILQETQYF TGTGCCAGCAGCTTCGACGGGCCTCAGATACTCCAAGAGACCCAGTACTTC
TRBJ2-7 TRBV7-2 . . CASSQGGVPYEQYF TGTGCCAGCTCTCAAGGGGGAGTGCCCTACGAGCAGTACTTC
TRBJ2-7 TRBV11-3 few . CASRGGRPPDEQYF TGTGCCAGCAGAGGGGGACGACCTCCCGACGAGCAGTACTTC